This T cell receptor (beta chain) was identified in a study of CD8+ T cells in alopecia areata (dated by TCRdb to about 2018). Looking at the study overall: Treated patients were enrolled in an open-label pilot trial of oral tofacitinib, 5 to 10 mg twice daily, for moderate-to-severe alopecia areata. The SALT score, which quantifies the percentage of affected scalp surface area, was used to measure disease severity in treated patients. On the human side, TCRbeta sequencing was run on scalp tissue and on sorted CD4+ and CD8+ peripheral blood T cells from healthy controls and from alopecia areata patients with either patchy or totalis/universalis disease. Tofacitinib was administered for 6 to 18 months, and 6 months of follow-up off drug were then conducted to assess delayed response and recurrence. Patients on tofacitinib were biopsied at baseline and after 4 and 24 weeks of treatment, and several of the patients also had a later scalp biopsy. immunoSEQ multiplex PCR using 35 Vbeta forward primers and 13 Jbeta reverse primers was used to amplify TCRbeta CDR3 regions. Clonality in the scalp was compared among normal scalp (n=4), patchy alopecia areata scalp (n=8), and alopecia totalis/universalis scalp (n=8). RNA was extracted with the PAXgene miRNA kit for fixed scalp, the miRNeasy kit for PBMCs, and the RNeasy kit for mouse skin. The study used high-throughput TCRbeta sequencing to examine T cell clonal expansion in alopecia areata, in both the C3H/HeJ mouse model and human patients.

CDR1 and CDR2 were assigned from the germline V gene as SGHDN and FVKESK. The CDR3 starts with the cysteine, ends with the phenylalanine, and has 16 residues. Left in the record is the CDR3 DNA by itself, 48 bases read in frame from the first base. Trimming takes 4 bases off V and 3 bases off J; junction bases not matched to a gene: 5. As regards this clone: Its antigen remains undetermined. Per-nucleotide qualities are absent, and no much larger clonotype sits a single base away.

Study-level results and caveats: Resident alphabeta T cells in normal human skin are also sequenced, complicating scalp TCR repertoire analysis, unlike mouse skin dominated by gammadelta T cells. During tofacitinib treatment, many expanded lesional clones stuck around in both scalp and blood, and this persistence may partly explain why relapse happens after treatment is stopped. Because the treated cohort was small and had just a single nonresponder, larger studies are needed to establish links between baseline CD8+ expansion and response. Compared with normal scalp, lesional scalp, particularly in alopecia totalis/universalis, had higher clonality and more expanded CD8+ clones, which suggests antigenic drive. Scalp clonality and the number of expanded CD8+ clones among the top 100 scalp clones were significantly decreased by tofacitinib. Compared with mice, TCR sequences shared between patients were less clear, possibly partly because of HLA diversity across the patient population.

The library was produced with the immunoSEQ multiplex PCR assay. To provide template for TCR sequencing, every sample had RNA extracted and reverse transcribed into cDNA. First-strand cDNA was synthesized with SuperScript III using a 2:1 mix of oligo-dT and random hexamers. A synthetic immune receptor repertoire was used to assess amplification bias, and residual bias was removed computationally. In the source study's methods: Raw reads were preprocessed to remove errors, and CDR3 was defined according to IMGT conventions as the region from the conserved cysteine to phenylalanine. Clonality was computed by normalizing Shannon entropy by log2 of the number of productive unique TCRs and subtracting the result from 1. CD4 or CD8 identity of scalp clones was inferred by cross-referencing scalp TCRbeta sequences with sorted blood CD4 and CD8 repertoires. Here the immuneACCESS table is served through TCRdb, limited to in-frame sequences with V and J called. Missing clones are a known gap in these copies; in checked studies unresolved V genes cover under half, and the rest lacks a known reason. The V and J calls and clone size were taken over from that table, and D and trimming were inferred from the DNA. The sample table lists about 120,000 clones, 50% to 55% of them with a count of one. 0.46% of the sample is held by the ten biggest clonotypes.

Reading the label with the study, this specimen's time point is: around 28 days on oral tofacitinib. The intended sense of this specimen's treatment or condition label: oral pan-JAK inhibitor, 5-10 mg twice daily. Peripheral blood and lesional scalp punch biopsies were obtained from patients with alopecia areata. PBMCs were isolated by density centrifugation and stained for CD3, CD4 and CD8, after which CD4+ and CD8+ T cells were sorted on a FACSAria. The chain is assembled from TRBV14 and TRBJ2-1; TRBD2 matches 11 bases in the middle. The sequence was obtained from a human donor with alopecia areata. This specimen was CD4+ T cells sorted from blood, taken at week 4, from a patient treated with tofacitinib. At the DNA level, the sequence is TGTGCCAGCAGCCTAATAGCGGGAGGGAGCTACAATGAGCAGTTCTTC. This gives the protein CASSLIAGGSYNEQFF.